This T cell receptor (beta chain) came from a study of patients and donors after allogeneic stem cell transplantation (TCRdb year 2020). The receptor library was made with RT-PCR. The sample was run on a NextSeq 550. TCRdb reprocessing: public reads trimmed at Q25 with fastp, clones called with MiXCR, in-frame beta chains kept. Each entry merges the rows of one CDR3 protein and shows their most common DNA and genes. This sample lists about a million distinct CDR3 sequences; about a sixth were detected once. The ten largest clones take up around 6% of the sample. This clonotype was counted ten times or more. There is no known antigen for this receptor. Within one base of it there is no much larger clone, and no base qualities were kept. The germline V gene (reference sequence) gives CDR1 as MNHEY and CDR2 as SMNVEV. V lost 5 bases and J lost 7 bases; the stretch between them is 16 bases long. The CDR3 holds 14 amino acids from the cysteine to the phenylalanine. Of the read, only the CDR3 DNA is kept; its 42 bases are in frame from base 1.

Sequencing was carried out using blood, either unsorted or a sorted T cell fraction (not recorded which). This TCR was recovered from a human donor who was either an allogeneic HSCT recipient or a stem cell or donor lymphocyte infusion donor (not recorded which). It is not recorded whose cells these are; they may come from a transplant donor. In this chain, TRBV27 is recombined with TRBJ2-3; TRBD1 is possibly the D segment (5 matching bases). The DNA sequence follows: TGTGCCAGCAGTATCACCAGGACATCGAATACGCAGTATTTT. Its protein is CASSITRTSNTQYF.